Below, 9 T cell receptor beta chains from the same sample are listed, as sequenced in a study of beta chain features in type 1 diabetes. Findings and caveats of the study: Among patients with Type 1 diabetes, TCRB CDR3s were moderately but significantly shorter in every one of the four CD4+ subsets.

Sequencing targeted expressed TCRB transcripts, as all isolated RNA had been reverse transcribed. The protocol was immunoSEQ multiplex PCR, while the TCRdb copy is restricted to in-frame clones and leaves out a portion. The profile shows under 300,000 clones, around 24% of them singletons. These receptors are not linked to any known antigen. Material: naive CD4+ T cells from blood. These receptors were collected from a woman between 25 and 40 years old with type 1 diabetes.

This clone has a handful of counts. V usage is TRBV29-1 and J usage is TRBJ1-1; maybe TRBD1 (6 bases). With 7 bases removed from V and 0 bases from J, the gap between germline ends came to 9 bases. Germline V lookup: CDR1 SQVTM, CDR2 ANQGSEA. The CDR3 runs to 12 residues. The CDR3 spells CSGHRVNTEAFF. The CDR3 DNA follows: TGCAGCGGACACAGGGTGAACACTGAAGCTTTCTTT.

This clone was detected only a few times. The rearrangement links TRBV28 to TRBJ2-1; maybe TRBD2 (6 bases). Germline V gene lookup returns CDR1 MDHEN and CDR2 SYDVKM. Trimming removed 2 bases from V and 2 bases from J, with 7 bases in between. The CDR3 is 14 amino acids. The CDR3 DNA sequence: TGTGCCAGCAGTTTAAGGGAGGCCTACAATGAGCAGTTCTTC. This translates into CASSLREAYNEQFF.

This clone was seen a handful of times. The CDR3 bases are TGCGCCAGCAGCCAAGCCGAACCCCCCTCGGGAGAGCAGTACTTC. It encodes CASSQAEPPSGEQYF. The V gene is TRBV4-1, the J gene TRBJ2-7; tentative D call: TRBD2 (5 bases). V was trimmed by 1 base and J by 7 bases, leaving 17 bases between them. CDR3 length: 15 residues. CDR1 is MGHRA, CDR2 YSYEKL, per germline.

This clone was seen more than once but under ten times. The chain employs TRBV25-1 and TRBJ2-7; 12 bases match TRBD2. V dropped 2 bases and J dropped 4; count of bases not matched to a gene: 0. CDR1 MGHDK and CDR2 SYGVNS come from the germline V gene. The CDR3 length is 14 residues. In DNA, the CDR3 is TGTGCCAGCAGTGAAACTAGCGGGAGGTACGAGCAGTACTTC. It codes for CASSETSGRYEQYF.

This clone was observed a few times. The gene calls are TRBV6-1 and TRBJ2-1, with TRBD1 identical over 7 bases. The CDR3 is 13 amino acids. V lost 7 bases and J lost 8; bases outside the gene matches: 8. The V gene's germline CDR1 is MNHNS and CDR2 SASEGT. CDR3 sequence: CASTTDRFDEQFF. CDR3 bases: TGTGCCAGCACCACGGACAGGTTTGATGAGCAGTTCTTC.

V is TRBV7-9 and J is TRBJ2-5; a possible D gene is TRBD1 (6 bases). CDR1 and CDR2 (germline): SEHNR, FQNEAQ (reference sequence). The V end lost 10 bases, the J end lost 2 bases, and 14 bases lay between the germline ends. The CDR3 has 13 amino acids. The CDR3 DNA is TGTGCCACCAGGAGGCAGGGGCAAGAGACCCAGTACTTC. It codes for CATRRQGQETQYF.

The chain has TRBV29-1 and TRBJ2-7; possibly TRBD1 for D (5 bases). The V and J ends lost 5 bases and 13 bases respectively, with 21 bases between them. Germline CDR1 and CDR2: SQVTM and ANQGSEA. CDR3 length: 12 residues. CDR3 DNA sequence: TGCAGCGTTTCAACCCACGAGACAGTGTATTACTTC. Its translation is CSVSTHETVYYF.

In this sample, this clone turned up a few times. The chain employs TRBV19 and TRBJ1-1; no clear D gene. The CDR3 sequence is 13 residues long. CDR1 is LNHDA and CDR2 is SQIVND in the germline V gene (reference sequence). V was trimmed by 3 bases and J by 5 bases, leaving 10 bases between them. The DNA of the CDR3 is TGTGCCAGTAGTATCCTGATGAGGACTGAAGCTTTCTTT. Its protein product is CASSILMRTEAFF.

Worth noting for this clone: Other DNA sequences of this sample code for an identical CDR3. This chain uses TRBV9 with TRBJ2-7; 7 bases match TRBD1. V gave up 0 bases and J gave up 3 bases; unmatched junction bases: 6. Germline CDR1 is SGDLS and CDR2 is YYNGEE. CDR3 size: 15 residues. The CDR3 DNA reads TGTGCCAGCAGCGTAGCGCCAGGGGGAAGCTACGAGCAGTACTTC. Its protein is CASSVAPGGSYEQYF.